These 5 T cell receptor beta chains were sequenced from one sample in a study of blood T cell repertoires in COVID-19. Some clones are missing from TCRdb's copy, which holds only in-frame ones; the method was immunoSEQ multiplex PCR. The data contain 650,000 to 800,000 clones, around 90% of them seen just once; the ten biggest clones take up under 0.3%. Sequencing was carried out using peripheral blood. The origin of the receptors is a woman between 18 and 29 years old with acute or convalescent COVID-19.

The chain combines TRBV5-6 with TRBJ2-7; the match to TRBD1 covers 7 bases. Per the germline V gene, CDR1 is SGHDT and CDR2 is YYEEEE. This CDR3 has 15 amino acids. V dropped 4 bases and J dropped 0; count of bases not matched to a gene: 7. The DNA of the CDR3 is TGTGCCAGCAGCAAGGACAGGAAGAGCTCCTACGAGCAGTACTTC. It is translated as CASSKDRKSSYEQYF.

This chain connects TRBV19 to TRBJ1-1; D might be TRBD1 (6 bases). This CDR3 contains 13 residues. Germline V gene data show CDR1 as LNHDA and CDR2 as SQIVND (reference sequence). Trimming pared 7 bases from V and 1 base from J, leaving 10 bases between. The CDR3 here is CASTQGENTEAFF. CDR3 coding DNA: TGTGCCAGTACACAGGGTGAGAACACTGAAGCTTTCTTT.

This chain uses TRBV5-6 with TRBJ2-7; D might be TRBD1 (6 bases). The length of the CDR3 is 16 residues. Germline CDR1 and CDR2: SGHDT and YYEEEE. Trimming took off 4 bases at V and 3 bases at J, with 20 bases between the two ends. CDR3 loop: CASSRTLTGRFYEQYF. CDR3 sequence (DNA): TGTGCCAGCAGCCGGACCTTGACAGGCCGATTCTACGAGCAGTACTTC.

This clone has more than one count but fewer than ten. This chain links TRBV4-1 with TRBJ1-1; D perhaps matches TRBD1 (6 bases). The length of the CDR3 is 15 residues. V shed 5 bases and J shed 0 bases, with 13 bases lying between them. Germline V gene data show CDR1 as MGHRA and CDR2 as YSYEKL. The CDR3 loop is CASSTGWTMNTEAFF. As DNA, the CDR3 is TGCGCCAGCAGCACAGGGTGGACCATGAACACTGAAGCTTTCTTT.

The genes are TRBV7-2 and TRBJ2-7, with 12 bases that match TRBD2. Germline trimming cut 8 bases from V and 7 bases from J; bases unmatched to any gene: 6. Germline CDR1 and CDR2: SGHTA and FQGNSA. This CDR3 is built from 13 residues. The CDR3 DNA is TGTGCCAGCTCTAGCGGGGGGGCCGAAGAGCAGTACTTC. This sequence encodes CASSSGGAEEQYF.